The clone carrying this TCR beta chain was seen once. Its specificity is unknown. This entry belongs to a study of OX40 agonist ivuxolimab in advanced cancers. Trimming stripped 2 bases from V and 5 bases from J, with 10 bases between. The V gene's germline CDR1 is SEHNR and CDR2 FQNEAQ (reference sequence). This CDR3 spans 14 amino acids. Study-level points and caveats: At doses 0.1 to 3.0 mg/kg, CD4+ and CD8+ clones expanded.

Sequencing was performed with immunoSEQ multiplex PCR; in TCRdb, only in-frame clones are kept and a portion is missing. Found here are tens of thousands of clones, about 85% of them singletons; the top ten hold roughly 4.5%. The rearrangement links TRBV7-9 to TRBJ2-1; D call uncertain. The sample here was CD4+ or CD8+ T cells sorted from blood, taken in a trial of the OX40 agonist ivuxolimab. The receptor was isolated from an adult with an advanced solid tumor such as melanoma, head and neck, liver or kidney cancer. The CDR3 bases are TGTGCCAGCAGCTTATTAACAGTTAACAATGAGCAGTTCTTC. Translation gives CASSLLTVNNEQFF.